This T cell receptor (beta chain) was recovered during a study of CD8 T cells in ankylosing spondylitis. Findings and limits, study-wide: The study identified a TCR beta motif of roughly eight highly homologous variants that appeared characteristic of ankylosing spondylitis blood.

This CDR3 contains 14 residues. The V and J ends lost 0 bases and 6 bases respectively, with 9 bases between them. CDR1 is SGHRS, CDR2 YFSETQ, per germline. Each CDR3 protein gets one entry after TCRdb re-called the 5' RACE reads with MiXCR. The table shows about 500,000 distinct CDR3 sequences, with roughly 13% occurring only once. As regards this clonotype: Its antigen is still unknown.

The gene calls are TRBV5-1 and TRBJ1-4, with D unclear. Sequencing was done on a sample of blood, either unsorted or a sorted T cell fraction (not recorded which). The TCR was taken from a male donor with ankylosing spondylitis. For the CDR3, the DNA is TGCGCCAGCAGCTTGGCGGGATGGGATGAAAAACTGTTTTTT. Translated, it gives CASSLAGWDEKLFF.